The 10 T cell receptor beta chains below were found in one sample sequenced in a study of Ad26.COV2.S vaccination and SARS-CoV-2 variants. Profiling relied on immunoSEQ multiplex PCR, and the TCRdb table lists in-frame clones only, not all of them. The table includes about 430,000 clones, around 90% detected once. The treatment was: around 19 received Ad26.COV2.S at low or high dose, single or two shots; several received placebo; per-sample allocation not given. Each sample was drawn 63 days after the first injection (of vaccine or placebo). The input for sequencing was peripheral blood, taken in a trial of Ad26.COV2.S vaccine versus placebo. All receptors derive from a person between 18 and 60 years old who received the Ad26.COV2.S COVID-19 vaccine or a placebo.

This clone showed up just once. The chain is built from TRBV7-2 and TRBJ1-5, with D maybe TRBD1 (5 bases). The length of the CDR3 is 15 residues. Looked up from germline, CDR1 is SGHTA and CDR2 is FQGNSA. Trimming cost V 0 bases and J 7 bases, with 13 bases left between them. The CDR3 reads CASSLAPGHHQPQHF. The CDR3, as DNA: TGTGCCAGCAGCTTAGCTCCCGGACACCACCAGCCCCAGCATTTT.

V usage is TRBV7-2 and J usage is TRBJ2-2; TRBD2 matches at 12 bases. Germline V CDR1 and CDR2: SGHTA, FQGNSA. The V and J ends lost 4 bases and 5 bases, in that order; junction bases with no gene match: 2. The CDR3 has 15 amino acids. CDR3 DNA: TGTGCCAGCAGCTCCGGACTAGCGGGAACCGGGGAGCTGTTTTTT. This encodes CASSSGLAGTGELFF.

The chain joins TRBV11-2 to TRBJ2-7; 7 positions match TRBD2. This CDR3 comprises 14 residues. V dropped 6 bases and J dropped 4; count of bases not matched to a gene: 9. Germline CDR1 reads SGHAT; CDR2 reads FQNNGV. Here the CDR3 reads CASRPAGSPYEQYF. The CDR3 DNA sequence: TGTGCCAGCAGACCAGCGGGATCCCCGTACGAGCAGTACTTC.

The genes are TRBV5-1 and TRBJ1-2; TRBD1 is a possible D gene (6 bases). Germline lookup yields CDR1 SGHRS and CDR2 YFSETQ. The V gene lost 5 bases and the J gene lost 5 bases, with 13 bases spanning the gap. This CDR3 contains 13 residues. The CDR3 sequence is CASRPGVEYGYTF. The DNA for the CDR3 is TGCGCCAGCAGGCCAGGGGTTGAGTATGGCTACACCTTC. Full variable domain (rest looked up from reference TRBV5-1 and TRBJ1-2): KAGVTQTPRYLIKTRGQQVTLSCSPISGHRSVSWYQQTPGQGLQFLFEYFSETQRNKGNFPGRFSGRQFSNSRSEMNVSTLELGDSALYLCASRPGVEYGYTFGSGTRLTVV.

The chain uses TRBV5-1 and TRBJ2-3; D is undetermined. This CDR3 spans 11 amino acids. The V and J ends lost 1 base and 5 bases respectively, with 2 bases between them. The germline gives CDR1 SGHRS, CDR2 YFSETQ. Written as DNA, the CDR3 is TGCGCCAGCAGCTTGAAAGATACGCAGTATTTT. The encoded protein is CASSLKDTQYF.

This rearrangement joins TRBV12-3 or TRBV12-4 to TRBJ1-1, with D perhaps TRBD1 (5 bases). V shed 3 bases and J shed 11 bases, with 13 bases lying between them. The CDR3 runs to 12 residues. CDR3 bases: TGTGCCAGCAGTTTGGGGCTGGGCGAGGCTTTCTTT. This sequence encodes CASSLGLGEAFF.

The V call is TRBV5-5, the J call TRBJ1-2, with 7 bases matching TRBD1. The CDR3 totals 15 residues. Germline assignment: CDR1 SGHKS and CDR2 YYEKEE (reference sequence). V gave up 3 bases and J gave up 4 bases; unmatched junction bases: 9. CDR3 nucleotides: TGTGCCAGCAGCTGGGGGTGGGACAGACCCTATGGCTACACCTTC. It translates to CASSWGWDRPYGYTF.

The CDR3 reads CASTGGDAQPQHF. As DNA, the CDR3 is TGTGCCAGCACCGGGGGGGACGCTCAGCCCCAGCATTTT. This sequence joins TRBV12-3 or TRBV12-4 and TRBJ1-5; a possible D gene is TRBD1 (5 bases). The germline V and J ends were trimmed by 7 bases and 6 bases, with 13 bases remaining between them. The CDR3 covers 13 residues.

This clone has only one observation. The rearrangement links TRBV28 to TRBJ2-2; D unclear. V lost 3 bases, J lost 9 bases, and 11 bases lay in between. This CDR3 contains 13 residues. The germline gives CDR1 MDHEN, CDR2 SYDVKM. The CDR3 nucleotides are TGTGCCAGCAGTTTGGGCGCTGGCCGGGAGCTGTTTTTT. Its protein is CASSLGAGRELFF. The whole variable domain, remainder taken from reference TRBV28 and TRBJ2-2, is DVKVTQSSRYLVKRTGEKVFLECVQDMDHENMFWYRQDPGLGLRLIYFSYDVKMKEKGDIPEGYSVSREKKERFSLILESASTNQTSMYLCASSLGAGRELFFGEGSRLTVL.

The CDR3 spells CASSLLHEQFF. The CDR3 DNA follows: TGTGCCAGCAGCCTCCTCCATGAGCAGTTCTTC. J is TRBJ2-1 and V is TRBV5-4; D uncertain. The CDR3 length is 11 residues. V was trimmed by 4 bases and J by 8 bases, leaving 7 bases between them. CDR1 is SGHNT and CDR2 is YYREEE in the germline V gene (reference sequence).